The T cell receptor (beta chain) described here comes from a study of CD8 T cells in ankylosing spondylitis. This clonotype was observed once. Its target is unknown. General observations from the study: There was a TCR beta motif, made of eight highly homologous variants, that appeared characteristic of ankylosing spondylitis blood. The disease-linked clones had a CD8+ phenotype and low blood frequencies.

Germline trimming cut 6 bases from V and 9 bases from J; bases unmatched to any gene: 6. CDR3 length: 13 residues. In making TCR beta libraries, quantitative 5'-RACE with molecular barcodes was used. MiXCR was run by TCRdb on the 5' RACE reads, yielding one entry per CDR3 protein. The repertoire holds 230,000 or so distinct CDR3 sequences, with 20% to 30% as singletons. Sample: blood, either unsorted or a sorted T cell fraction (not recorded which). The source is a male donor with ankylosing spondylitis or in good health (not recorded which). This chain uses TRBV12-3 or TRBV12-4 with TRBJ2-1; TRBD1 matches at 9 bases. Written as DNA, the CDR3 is TGTGCCAGCAGACGCACAGGGGGCGGTGAGCAGTTCTTC. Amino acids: CASRRTGGGEQFF.